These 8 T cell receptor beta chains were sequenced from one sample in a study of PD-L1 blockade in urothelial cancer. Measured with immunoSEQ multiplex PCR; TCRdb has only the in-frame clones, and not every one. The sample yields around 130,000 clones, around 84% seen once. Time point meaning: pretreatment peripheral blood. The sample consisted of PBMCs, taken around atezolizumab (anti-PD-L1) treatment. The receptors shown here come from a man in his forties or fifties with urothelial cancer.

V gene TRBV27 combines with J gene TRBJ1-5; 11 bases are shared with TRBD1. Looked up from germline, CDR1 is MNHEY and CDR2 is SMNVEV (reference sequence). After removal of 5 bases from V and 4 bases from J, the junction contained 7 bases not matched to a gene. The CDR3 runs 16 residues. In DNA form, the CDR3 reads TGTGCCAGCAGTCCAAACCGGGACAGGGGGAATCAGCCCCAGCATTTT. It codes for CASSPNRDRGNQPQHF.

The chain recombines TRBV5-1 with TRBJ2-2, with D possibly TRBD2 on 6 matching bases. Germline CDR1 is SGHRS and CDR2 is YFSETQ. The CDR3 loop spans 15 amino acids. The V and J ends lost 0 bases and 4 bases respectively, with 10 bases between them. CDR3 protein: CASSLAVGGTGELFF. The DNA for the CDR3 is TGCGCCAGCAGCTTGGCCGTGGGGGGCACCGGGGAGCTGTTTTTT.

For the CDR3, the DNA is TGTGCCAGCAGTGACCAACTAGCCAAAAACATTCAGTACTTC. Translating gives CASSDQLAKNIQYF. The chain joins TRBV2 to TRBJ2-4, with D unclear. With 3 bases removed from V and 0 bases from J, the gap between germline ends came to 6 bases. The germline CDR1 and CDR2 sequences are SNHLY and FYNNEI. CDR3 length: 14 amino acids.

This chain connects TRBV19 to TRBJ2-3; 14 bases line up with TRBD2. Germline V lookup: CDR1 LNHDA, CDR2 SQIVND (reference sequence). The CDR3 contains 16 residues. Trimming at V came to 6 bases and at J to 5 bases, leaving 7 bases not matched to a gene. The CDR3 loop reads CASSARLAGGVDTQYF. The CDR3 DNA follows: TGTGCCAGTAGCGCACGACTAGCGGGAGGGGTAGATACGCAGTATTTT.

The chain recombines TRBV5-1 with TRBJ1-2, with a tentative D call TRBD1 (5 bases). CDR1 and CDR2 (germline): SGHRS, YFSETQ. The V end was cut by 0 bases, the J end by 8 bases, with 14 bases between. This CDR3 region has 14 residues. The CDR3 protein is CASSLGQGGYGYTF. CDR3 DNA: TGCGCCAGCAGCTTGGGTCAGGGAGGGTACGGCTACACCTTC. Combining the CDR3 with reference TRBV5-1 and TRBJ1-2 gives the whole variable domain KAGVTQTPRYLIKTRGQQVTLSCSPISGHRSVSWYQQTPGQGLQFLFEYFSETQRNKGNFPGRFSGRQFSNSRSEMNVSTLELGDSALYLCASSLGQGGYGYTFGSGTRLTVV.

This chain's CDR3 is CASSLGQGHYEQYF. The DNA of the CDR3 is TGTGCCAGCAGCTTGGGACAGGGCCACTACGAGCAGTACTTC. The rearrangement links TRBV5-6 to TRBJ2-7; 7 bases are a match to TRBD1. CDR1 and CDR2 (germline): SGHDT, YYEEEE. The CDR3 extends over 14 amino acids. V was clipped by 0 bases and J by 3 bases; unmatched bases: 3.

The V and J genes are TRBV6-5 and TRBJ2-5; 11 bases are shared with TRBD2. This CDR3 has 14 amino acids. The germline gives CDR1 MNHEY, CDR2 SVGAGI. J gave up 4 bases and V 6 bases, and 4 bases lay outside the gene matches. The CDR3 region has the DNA TGTGCCAGCAGACTAGCGGGAGCCGGAGAGACCCAGTACTTC. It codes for CASRLAGAGETQYF.

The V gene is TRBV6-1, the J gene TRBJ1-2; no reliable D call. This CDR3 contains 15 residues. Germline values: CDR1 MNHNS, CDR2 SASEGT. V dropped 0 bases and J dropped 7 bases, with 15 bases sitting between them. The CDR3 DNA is TGTGCCAGCAGTGAAGCAACCCCCCCCGCGGGTGGCTACACCTTC. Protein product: CASSEATPPAGGYTF.